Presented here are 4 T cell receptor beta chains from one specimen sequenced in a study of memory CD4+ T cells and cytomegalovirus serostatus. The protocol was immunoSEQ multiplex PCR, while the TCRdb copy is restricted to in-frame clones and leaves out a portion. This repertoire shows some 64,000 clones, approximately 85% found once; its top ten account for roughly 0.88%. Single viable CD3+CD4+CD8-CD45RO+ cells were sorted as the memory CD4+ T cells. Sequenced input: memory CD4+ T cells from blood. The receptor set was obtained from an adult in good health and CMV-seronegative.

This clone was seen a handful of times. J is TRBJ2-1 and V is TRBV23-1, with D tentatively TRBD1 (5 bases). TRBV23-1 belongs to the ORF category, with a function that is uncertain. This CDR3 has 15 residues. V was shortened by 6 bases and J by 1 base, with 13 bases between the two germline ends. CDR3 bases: TGCGCCAGCAGACAGGAACAGGAGTCCTACAATGAGCAGTTCTTC. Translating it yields CASRQEQESYNEQFF.

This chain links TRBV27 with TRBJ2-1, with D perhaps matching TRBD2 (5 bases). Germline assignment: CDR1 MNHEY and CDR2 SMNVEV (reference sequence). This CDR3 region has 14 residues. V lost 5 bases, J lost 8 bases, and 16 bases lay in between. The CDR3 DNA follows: TGTGCCAGCAGTCCACGCCCCTTGCGGGATGAGCAGTTCTTC. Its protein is CASSPRPLRDEQFF.

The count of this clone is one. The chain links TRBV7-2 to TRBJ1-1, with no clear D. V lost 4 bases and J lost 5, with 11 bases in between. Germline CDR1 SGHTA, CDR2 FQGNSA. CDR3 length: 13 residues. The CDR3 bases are TGTGCCAGCAGCTCGTCCCTGGAGACTGAAGCTTTCTTT. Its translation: CASSSSLETEAFF.

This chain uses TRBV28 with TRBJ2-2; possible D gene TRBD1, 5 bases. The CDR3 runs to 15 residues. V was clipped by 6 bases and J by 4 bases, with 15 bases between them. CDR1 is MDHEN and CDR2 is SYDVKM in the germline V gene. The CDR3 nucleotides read TGTGCCAGCAGCTCCCGTGGAAGGGGCACCGGGGAGCTGTTTTTT. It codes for CASSSRGRGTGELFF.